The 4 T cell receptor beta chains reported below all come from one sample, sequenced in a study of tumour-infiltrating T cells in Burkitt lymphoma. Sequencing used immunoSEQ multiplex PCR; TCRdb keeps in-frame clones, though not all of them. The sample has 1,500 to 2,000 clones, approximately 70% seen once. The sequenced sample consisted of tumor tissue. The receptors were sampled from a human donor with diffuse large B-cell lymphoma.

This clone has more than one count but fewer than ten. The rearrangement links TRBV1 to TRBJ2-5; TRBD2 was called by the table and not checked on the DNA. TRBV1 is reported as a pseudogene. The CDR3 runs to 15 residues. The CDR3 loop reads CTSHRLSAHQETQYF. The CDR3 nucleotides are TGCACCAGCCATCGACTAAGCGCACACCAAGAGACCCAGTACTTC.

The chain has TRBV4-2 and TRBJ1-4, with no clear D. The germline V gene encodes CDR1 LGHNA and CDR2 YNFKEQ. This CDR3 is 15 amino acids long. Trimming took off 5 bases at V and 6 bases at J, with 16 bases between the two ends. This CDR3 is CASSSLDRVYEKLFF. CDR3 coding DNA: TGTGCCAGCAGCAGTTTGGACCGTGTATATGAAAAACTGTTTTTT.

The chain is built from TRBV28 and TRBJ2-5, with 9 bases aligning to TRBD1. Trimming took 5 bases from V and 5 from J; bases not matched to a gene: 9. The CDR3 extends over 15 amino acids. Germline CDR1 and CDR2: MDHEN and SYDVKM. Here the CDR3 DNA reads TGTGCCAGCAGTCCCCGGGACAGGGTGAGGGAGACCCAGTACTTC. Encoded protein: CASSPRDRVRETQYF.

This clone has just a few counts. The J gene is TRBJ1-6, the V gene TRBV7-9; tentatively, D is TRBD1 (5 bases). The germline V gene encodes CDR1 SEHNR and CDR2 FQNEAQ (reference sequence). Deletions cut 6 bases from V and 9 bases from J, with 15 bases between. The CDR3 length is 14 residues. CDR3 coding DNA: TGTGCCAGCAGTCTCCACGTGGGGGTTTCACCCCTCCACTTT. This translates into CASSLHVGVSPLHF.